These 30 T cell receptor beta chains were all obtained from the same sample, sequenced in a study of T cells expressing NK-cell markers. TCRdb re-called the 5' RACE reads; one entry per CDR3 protein, DNA not given. The sample data list about 460,000 distinct CDR3 sequences. The sequenced sample consisted of blood T cells: a sorted CD56 or NKG2C T cell subset, CD4+ or CD8+ T cells, or bulk PBMC T cells (not recorded which). Every receptor here comes from a woman between 45 and 65 years old in good health.

The chain links TRBV7-2 to TRBJ1-5; with no DNA, the TCRdb D assignment of TRBD1 cannot be verified. Germline V CDR1 and CDR2: SGHTA, FQGNSA. This CDR3 is built from 18 residues. The CDR3 is CASSHSVNRVGANQPQHF.

The chain employs TRBV12-5 and TRBJ1-6. This CDR3 comprises 11 residues. The V gene's germline CDR1 is LGHNT and CDR2 FRNRAP. The chain's CDR3 is CASGLYSPLHF.

This clonotype shows up as medium-sized (0.01 to 0.1%) by frequency. The chain employs TRBV5-6 and TRBJ2-1; TCRdb calls TRBD1, which cannot be checked without DNA. The CDR3 runs to 14 residues. CDR1 and CDR2 (germline): SGHDT, YYEEEE. The CDR3 loop is CASNPRVTGYEQFF. Combining the CDR3 with reference TRBV5-6 and TRBJ2-1 gives the whole variable domain DAGVTQSPTHLIKTRGQQVTLRCSPKSGHDTVSWYQQALGQGPQFIFQYYEEEERQRGNFPDRFSGHQFPNYSSELNVNALLLGDSALYLCASNPRVTGYEQFFGPGTRLTVL.

The chain uses TRBV12-3 or TRBV12-4 and TRBJ2-2; the D call of TRBD1 rests on TCRdb alone, since no DNA is present to check it. There are 13 residues in the CDR3. This chain's CDR3 is CASRQKNTGELFF.

CDR3: CASSVAGDLTGELFF. The rearrangement joins TRBV9 to TRBJ2-2; the TCRdb D gene call, TRBD2, has no DNA to confirm it. CDR1 is SGDLS and CDR2 is YYNGEE in the germline V gene. The CDR3 contains 15 residues. The full variable domain, rest sourced from reference TRBV9 and TRBJ2-2, is DSGVTQTPKHLITATGQRVTLRCSPRSGDLSVYWYQQSLDQGLQFLIQYYNGEERAKGNILERFSAQQFPDLHSELNLSSLELGDSALYFCASSVAGDLTGELFFGEGSRLTVL.

The genes are TRBV5-1 and TRBJ2-7; TCRdb proposes TRBD1, but this gene call is untestable without DNA. The CDR3 extends over 14 amino acids. In germline, CDR1 is SGHRS, CDR2 YFSETQ. CDR3 sequence: CASSLEAGDYEQYF.

The gene calls are TRBV7-2 and TRBJ2-3; TCRdb gives TRBD1 as the D gene, but with no DNA this cannot be confirmed. Looked up from germline, CDR1 is SGHTA and CDR2 is FQGNSA. The CDR3 is 15 amino acids. CDR3 in amino acids: CASSLVDGGSDTQYF.

V is TRBV11-2 and J is TRBJ1-1. The germline V gene has CDR1 SGHAT and CDR2 FQNNGV. CDR3 length: 13 amino acids. The CDR3 loop is CASSPRRVTEAFF.

This chain uses TRBV24-1 with TRBJ2-1; TCRdb selects TRBD2, and the lack of DNA leaves this call unchecked. CDR1 KGHDR and CDR2 SFDVKD come from the germline V gene. The CDR3 covers 13 residues. CDR3 region: CATRKASGNEQFF.

The chain recombines TRBV20-1 with TRBJ2-1; the D gene TCRdb calls, TRBD2, cannot be checked with no DNA. The CDR3 is made up of 14 amino acids. Germline V gene sequence: CDR1 DFQATT, CDR2 SNEGSKA (reference sequence). CDR3 amino acids: CSAKEWEMRDEQFF.

This rearrangement joins TRBV7-9 to TRBJ2-2; TCRdb picks TRBD2, but there is no DNA to check that call. This CDR3 spans 16 amino acids. From germline, CDR1 is SEHNR and CDR2 FQNEAQ (reference sequence). The CDR3 is CASSSSGTSGSGELFF.

The chain carries TRBV14 and TRBJ2-5; TCRdb's D call of TRBD1 is untestable without DNA. Per the germline V gene, CDR1 is SGHDN and CDR2 is FVKESK. CDR3 length: 17 residues. CDR3 amino acids: CASSQGTGRRWEETQYF.

The chain is built from TRBV24-1 and TRBJ2-3; the TCRdb D gene call, TRBD1, has no DNA to confirm it. CDR1 and CDR2 (germline): KGHDR, SFDVKD. The CDR3 runs to 16 residues. The chain's CDR3 is CATSDLGTGSPDTQYF.

The chain combines TRBV7-9 with TRBJ2-5; checking the TCRdb D call of TRBD1 is not possible without DNA. This CDR3 is built from 11 residues. From germline, CDR1 is SEHNR and CDR2 FQNEAQ (reference sequence). CDR3 loop: CASIQGETQYF.

This chain links TRBV9 with TRBJ2-3; TCRdb reports TRBD1, a call that lacks DNA to check it against. The germline V gene encodes CDR1 SGDLS and CDR2 YYNGEE. The length of the CDR3 is 14 residues. CDR3 protein: CASSVGTPADTQYF.

The chain is built from TRBV12-3 or TRBV12-4 and TRBJ1-4. This CDR3 contains 13 residues. CDR3 in amino acids: CASSLTDNEKLFF.

The gene calls are TRBV27 and TRBJ1-5; lacking DNA, the TRBD1 call made by TCRdb goes unchecked. Germline V gives CDR1 MNHEY, CDR2 SMNVEV (reference sequence). The CDR3 extends over 14 amino acids. The CDR3 loop is CASSLYREFQPQHF.

J is TRBJ2-1 and V is TRBV6-5; the TCRdb D gene call, TRBD2, has no DNA to confirm it. CDR1 and CDR2 from the germline V gene are MNHEY and SVGAGI. CDR3 length: 13 residues. CDR3 amino acids: CASRGAGVDEQFF.

The rearrangement links TRBV20-1 to TRBJ2-7; TCRdb reports TRBD2, a call that lacks DNA to check it against. The CDR3 has 15 amino acids. Looked up from germline, CDR1 is DFQATT and CDR2 is SNEGSKA (reference sequence). CDR3 protein: CSARPARKSGYEQYF.

The V gene is TRBV3-1, the J gene TRBJ1-1. This CDR3 spans 12 amino acids. Germline loops: CDR1 LGHDT, CDR2 YNNKEL (reference sequence). CDR3 protein: CASSQGNTEAFF.

J is TRBJ2-2 and V is TRBV12-3 or TRBV12-4; with no DNA, the TCRdb D assignment of TRBD1 cannot be verified. There are 17 residues in the CDR3. The CDR3 is CASSTRVGQLLTGELFF.

V usage is TRBV29-1 and J usage is TRBJ2-1; TCRdb's D call, TRBD2, is unchecked because there is no DNA. The length of the CDR3 is 15 residues. The germline gives CDR1 SQVTM, CDR2 ANQGSEA. The CDR3: CSVSRAGLRYNEQFF.

The J gene is TRBJ2-3, the V gene TRBV20-1; TCRdb gives TRBD1 as the D gene, but with no DNA this cannot be confirmed. The CDR3 is made up of 15 amino acids. The V gene's germline CDR1 is DFQATT and CDR2 SNEGSKA (reference sequence). This chain's CDR3 is CSARDRRIGGDTQYF.

Here the CDR3 reads CASSQVGGGGRRYGYTF. The chain links TRBV3-1 to TRBJ1-2; the TRBD1 assignment by TCRdb is unverifiable without DNA. The CDR3 is made up of 17 amino acids. Germline values: CDR1 LGHDT, CDR2 YNNKEL (reference sequence).

The V call is TRBV11-2, the J call TRBJ1-1. This CDR3 contains 13 residues. From germline, CDR1 is SGHAT and CDR2 FQNNGV. CDR3 sequence: CASTSRRAPEAFF.

The chain couples TRBV20-1 to TRBJ1-2; TCRdb reports TRBD1, a call that lacks DNA to check it against. The CDR3 length is 12 residues. The germline V gene encodes CDR1 DFQATT and CDR2 SNEGSKA (reference sequence). The CDR3 spells CSAKGQGEGYTF.

This chain links TRBV12-3 or TRBV12-4 with TRBJ2-1; TCRdb calls TRBD2, which cannot be checked without DNA. This CDR3 spans 15 amino acids. CDR3 in amino acids: CASSKAGGEYNEQFF.

This chain joins TRBV6-6 and TRBJ2-6; TCRdb selects TRBD2, and the lack of DNA leaves this call unchecked. The CDR3 loop spans 20 amino acids. Germline V gene data show CDR1 as MNHNY and CDR2 as SVGAGI (reference sequence). CDR3 sequence: CASSYVFQRQALSGANVLTF.

The chain combines TRBV20-1 with TRBJ2-5; TCRdb returns TRBD2, unconfirmable since there is no DNA. CDR3 size: 15 residues. The V gene's germline CDR1 is DFQATT and CDR2 SNEGSKA (reference sequence). CDR3 amino acids: CSARRLAGVFETQYF.

The V call is TRBV5-1, the J call TRBJ1-3; checking the TCRdb D call of TRBD1 is not possible without DNA. Germline V lookup: CDR1 SGHRS, CDR2 YFSETQ. The CDR3 has 15 amino acids. CDR3 residues: CASSTTGEGGNTIYF.